This T cell receptor (beta chain) emerged from a study of T cell repertoires in cytomegalovirus infection. At the level of the study: CMV infection plus the matching HLA type was flagged by public TCR beta signatures.

Study results and limitations: Using cumulative public TCR beta family frequency, the authors identified those who carried CMV together with the relevant HLA.

The CDR3 covers 17 residues. Per germline, CDR1 SGDLS and CDR2 YYNGEE. V was shortened by 0 bases and J by 3 bases, with 15 bases between the two germline ends. Only a few counts were recorded for this clonotype. Antigen: not known. TCRdb analysed the reads with MiXCR anew, one entry per CDR3 protein. The data show approximately 500,000 distinct CDR3 sequences, more than 15% seen once. J is TRBJ2-2 and V is TRBV9; D assignment may be TRBD1 or TRBD2 (6 bases each). This sequence was found in a human donor in good health (CMV status not recorded). Some clones in this sample may be carry-over from other donors' samples. Sequenced input: CD8+ T cells from PBMCs. CDR3 sequence (DNA): TGTGCCAGCAGCGTAGATGCAAGAAGGGGGGACACCGGGGAGCTGTTTTTT. It translates to CASSVDARRGDTGELFF.